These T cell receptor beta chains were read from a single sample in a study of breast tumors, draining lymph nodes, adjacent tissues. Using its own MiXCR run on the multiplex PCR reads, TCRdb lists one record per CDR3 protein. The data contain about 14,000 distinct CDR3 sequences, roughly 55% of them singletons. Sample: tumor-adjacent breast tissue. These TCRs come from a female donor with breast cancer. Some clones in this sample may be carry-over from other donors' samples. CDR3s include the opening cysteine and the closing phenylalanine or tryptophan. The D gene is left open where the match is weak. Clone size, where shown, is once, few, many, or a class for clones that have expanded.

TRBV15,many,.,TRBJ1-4,CATSRDSRGGEKLFF,TGTGCCACCAGCAGAGATAGCAGAGGAGGCGAAAAACTGTTTTTT
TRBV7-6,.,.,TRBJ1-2,CASSLHPQGSNNYGYTF,TGTGCCAGCAGCTTACACCCGCAAGGGAGCAATAACTATGGCTACACCTTC
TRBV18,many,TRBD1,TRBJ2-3,CASSPGDRGWDTQYF,TGTGCCAGCTCACCAGGTGACAGGGGATGGGATACGCAGTATTTT
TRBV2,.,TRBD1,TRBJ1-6,CASSEGQGRTRSPLHF,TGTGCCAGCAGTGAAGGACAGGGAAGAACTAGGTCACCCCTCCACTTT
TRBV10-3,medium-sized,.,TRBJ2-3,CAISPRGGFADTQYF,TGTGCCATCAGTCCCCGAGGGGGTTTTGCAGATACGCAGTATTTT
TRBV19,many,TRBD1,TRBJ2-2,CASSRLRTGRTGELFF,TGTGCCAGTAGTAGGTTAAGGACAGGGAGGACCGGGGAGCTGTTTTTT
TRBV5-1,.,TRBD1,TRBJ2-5,CASSWQGAGETQYF,TGCGCCAGCAGCTGGCAGGGGGCAGGAGAGACCCAGTACTTC
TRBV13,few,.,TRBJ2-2,CASSFMAGELFF,TGTGCCAGCAGCTTTATGGCCGGGGAGCTGTTTTTT
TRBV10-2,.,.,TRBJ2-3,CAGANRVPSTDTQYF,TGCGCCGGGGCGAACAGGGTTCCTAGCACAGATACGCAGTATTTT
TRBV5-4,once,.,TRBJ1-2,CATKGESGHGYTF,TGTGCCACCAAGGGGGAATCTGGTCATGGCTACACCTTC
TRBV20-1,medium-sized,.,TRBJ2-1,CSARNVRSSYNEQFF,TGCAGTGCTAGAAATGTCAGGAGCTCCTACAATGAGCAGTTCTTC
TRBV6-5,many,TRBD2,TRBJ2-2,CASSRPELAGGRAGELFF,TGTGCCAGCAGTCGACCGGAACTAGCGGGGGGGCGGGCCGGGGAGCTGTTTTTT
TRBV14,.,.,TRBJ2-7,CASSRSNYEQYF,TGTGCCAGCAGCCGGTCCAATTACGAGCAGTACTTC
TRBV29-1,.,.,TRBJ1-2,CSVPEDYGYTF,TGCAGCGTTCCGGAAGACTATGGCTACACCTTC
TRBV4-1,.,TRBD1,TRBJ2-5,CASSQDGTGGFQETQYF,TGCGCCAGCAGCCAAGATGGTACAGGGGGCTTCCAAGAGACCCAGTACTTC
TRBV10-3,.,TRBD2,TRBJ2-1,CAISEPAGGPSYNEQFF,TGTGCCATCAGTGAGCCTGCGGGGGGGCCCTCGTACAATGAGCAGTTCTTC
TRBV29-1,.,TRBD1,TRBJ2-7,CSARDRNTYEQYF,TGCAGCGCTCGGGACAGGAATACCTACGAGCAGTACTTC
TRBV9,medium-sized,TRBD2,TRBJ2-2,CASSVTSGRNTGELFF,TGTGCCAGCAGCGTTACTAGCGGGAGGAACACCGGGGAGCTGTTTTTT
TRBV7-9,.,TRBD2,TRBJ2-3,CASSQTSGGTDTQYF,TGTGCTAGCAGCCAGACTAGCGGGGGCACAGATACGCAGTATTTT
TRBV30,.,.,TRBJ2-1,CAWSAGRAYNEQFF,TGTGCCTGGAGTGCAGGAAGGGCCTACAATGAGCAGTTCTTC
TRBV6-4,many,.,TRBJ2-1,CASSHSTINSYNEQFF,TGTGCCAGCAGTCACTCGACTATCAACTCCTACAATGAGCAGTTCTTC
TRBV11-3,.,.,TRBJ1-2,CASSSGTEYGYTF,TGTGCCAGCAGCTCTGGGACGGAGTATGGCTACACCTTC
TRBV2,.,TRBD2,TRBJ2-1,CASGRELGYNEQFF,TGTGCCAGTGGGCGGGAGCTAGGCTACAATGAGCAGTTCTTC
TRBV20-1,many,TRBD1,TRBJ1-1,CSASPGQGAGRAEAFF,TGCAGTGCTAGTCCGGGACAGGGGGCGGGAAGGGCTGAAGCTTTCTTT
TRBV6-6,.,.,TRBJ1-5,CVSKRGTDHQPQHF,TGTGTCAGCAAACGCGGGACCGACCATCAGCCCCAGCATTTT
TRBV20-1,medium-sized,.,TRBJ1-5,CSARDPGDQPQHF,TGCAGTGCTAGAGATCCAGGAGATCAGCCCCAGCATTTT
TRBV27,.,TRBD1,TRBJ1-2,CASGEGTGRGYTF,TGTGCCAGCGGGGAGGGGACAGGGCGTGGCTACACCTTC
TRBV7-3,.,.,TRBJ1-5,CASSLGGTNQPQHF,TGTGCCAGCAGCTTGGGGGGAACCAATCAGCCCCAGCATTTT
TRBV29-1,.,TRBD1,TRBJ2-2,CSARTGVDTGELFF,TGCAGCGCCAGGACAGGGGTAGACACCGGGGAGCTGTTTTTT
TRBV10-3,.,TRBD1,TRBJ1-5,CAISEGVGQGNQPQHF,TGTGCCATCAGTGAGGGGGTTGGACAGGGCAATCAGCCCCAGCATTTT
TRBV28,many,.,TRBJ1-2,CASAGGGLDYGYTF,TGTGCCAGCGCCGGGGGGGGGCTGGACTATGGCTACACCTTC
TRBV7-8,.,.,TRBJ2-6,CASSLASGANVLTF,TGTGCCAGCAGCTTAGCGTCTGGGGCCAACGTCCTGACTTTC
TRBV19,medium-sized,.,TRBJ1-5,CASSIARDQPQHF,TGTGCCAGTAGTATAGCCAGGGACCAGCCCCAGCATTTT
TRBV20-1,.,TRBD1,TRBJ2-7,CSVPGQGLYEQYF,TGCAGTGTACCGGGACAGGGGCTCTACGAGCAGTACTTC
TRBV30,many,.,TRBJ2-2,CAWSETPTPGGELFF,TGTGCCTGGAGTGAGACCCCCACTCCAGGAGGGGAGCTGTTTTTT
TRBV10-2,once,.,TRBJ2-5,CASSATYQETQYF,TGCGCCAGCAGTGCTACTTACCAAGAGACCCAGTACTTC
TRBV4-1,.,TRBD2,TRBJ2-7,CASFGLAGNYEQHF,TGCGCCAGCTTCGGACTAGCGGGGAACTACGAGCAGCACTTC
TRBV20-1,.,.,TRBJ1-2,CSASPLYGYTF,TGCAGTGCTAGCCCACTCTATGGCTACACCTTC
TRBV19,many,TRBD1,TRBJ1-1,CASTRTGNTEAFF,TGTGCCAGTACCAGGACAGGGAACACTGAAGCTTTCTTT
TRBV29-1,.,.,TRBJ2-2,CSVERANTGELFF,TGCAGCGTTGAAAGGGCGAACACCGGGGAGCTGTTTTTT
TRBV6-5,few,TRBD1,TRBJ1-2,CASRGEDRENYGYTF,TGTGCCAGCAGGGGAGAAGACAGGGAAAACTATGGCTACACCTTC
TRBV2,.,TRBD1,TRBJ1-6,CASSGTGGNSPLHF,TGTGCCAGCAGTGGGACAGGGGGGAATTCACCCCTCCACTTT
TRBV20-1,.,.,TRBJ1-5,CSASSDSSGGQPQHF,TGCAGTGCCAGCAGTGACTCTTCAGGTGGTCAGCCCCAGCATTTT
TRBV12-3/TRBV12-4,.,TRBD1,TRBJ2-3,CASSLEDRGGTDTQYF,TGTGCCAGCAGTTTGGAGGACAGGGGGGGCACAGATACGCAGTATTTT
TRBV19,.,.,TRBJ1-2,CASSTPREERPNYGYTF,TGTGCCAGTAGTACCCCGAGGGAGGAACGACCTAACTATGGCTACACCTTC
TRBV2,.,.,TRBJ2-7,CASRPGSYEQYF,TGTGCCAGCAGGCCGGGGTCCTACGAGCAGTACTTC
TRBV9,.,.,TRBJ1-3,CASSAQENSGNTIYF,TGTGCCAGCAGCGCACAGGAGAACTCTGGAAACACCATATATTTT
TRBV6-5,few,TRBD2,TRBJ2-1,CASSYSPTSGILYNEQFF,TGTGCCAGCAGTTACTCCCCGACTAGCGGGATTCTGTACAATGAGCAGTTCTTC
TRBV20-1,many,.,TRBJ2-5,CSALQKETQYF,TGCAGTGCTTTACAAAAAGAGACCCAGTACTTC
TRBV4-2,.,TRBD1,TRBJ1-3,CASSPGTGFVAGNTIYF,TGTGCCAGCAGCCCCGGGACAGGGTTTGTGGCGGGAAACACCATATATTTT
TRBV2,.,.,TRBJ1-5,CASSSGVNQPQHF,TGTGCCAGCAGTAGCGGGGTCAATCAGCCCCAGCATTTT
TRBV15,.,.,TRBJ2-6,CATSRDFRRTGANVLTF,TGTGCCACCAGCAGAGATTTCCGGCGGACTGGGGCCAACGTCCTGACTTTC
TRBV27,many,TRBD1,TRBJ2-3,CASSFLGTGEQNTQYF,TGTGCCAGCAGTTTCCTCGGGACAGGGGAACAGAATACGCAGTATTTT
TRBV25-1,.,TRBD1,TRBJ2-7,CASFRTGSSYEQYF,TGTGCCAGCTTCCGGACAGGGAGCTCCTACGAGCAGTACTTC
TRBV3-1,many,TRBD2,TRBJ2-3,CASSQMGGRRDTQYF,TGTGCCAGCAGCCAAATGGGCGGGAGGAGAGATACGCAGTATTTT
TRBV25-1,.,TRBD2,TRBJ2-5,CASSVGLAGQETQYF,TGTGCCAGCAGCGTGGGACTAGCGGGTCAAGAGACCCAGTACTTC